This TCR beta chain was sequenced during a study of glioma-infiltrating T cells after dendritic cell vaccination (dated by TCRdb to the mid-2010s). At the level of the whole study: Of the roughly 15 glioblastoma patients in the cohort, all drawn from Phase I and II dendritic cell vaccination trials, 9 were newly diagnosed and 6 had recurrent disease. Between 2003 and 2012, patients were given autologous tumor lysate-pulsed dendritic cell vaccination. Survival after dendritic cell vaccination was correlated with TCR sequencing metrics, including TIL content and tumor-blood repertoire overlap. Each patient got three intradermal injections of the dendritic cell vaccine, spaced at biweekly intervals, in the arm below the axilla. The vaccine was prepared from monocyte-derived dendritic cells that were cultured for seven days with IL-4 and GM-CSF and then pulsed overnight with autologous tumor lysate. Deep sequencing of TCR beta CDR3 regions was used to quantify tumor-infiltrating lymphocyte content and compare tumor and blood repertoires in dendritic cell-vaccinated glioblastoma patients.

The time point label corresponds to: after dendritic cell vaccination, including at tumor progression/relapse. Patients were selected for having adequate residual fresh-frozen tumor tissue and more than two years of available survival data. Although molecular status otherwise differed among the glioblastoma patients, no patient had an isocitrate dehydrogenase mutation. PBMC were collected before vaccination, two weeks after the third vaccination, and at tumor progression if tumor progression occurred. Genomic DNA was extracted with the Qiagen DNeasy Blood extraction Kit. Note on this clone: The antigen this receptor binds is unknown. No base-level quality is on record; no much larger clone is a single base apart.

Its CDR3 holds 14 amino acids, cysteine through phenylalanine. The read is trimmed to its CDR3 DNA, 42 bases read in frame from base 1. Reading the germline V gene gives CDR1 ENHRY and CDR2 SYGVKD. V loses 10 bases at its end and J loses 4 bases; junction bases beyond the gene matches: 4. The immunoSEQ assay amplified TCRB CDR3 regions from about 2 micrograms of genomic DNA, or from all available DNA when less than that amount was available. The multiplex PCR relied on 60 forward primers for TCR V beta segments and 13 reverse primers for J beta segments. Synthetic control templates were spiked into each sample at limiting dilution to estimate reads per starting template. The Illumina HiSeq System generated 87 bp sequencing reads. Turning to the authors' computational methods: PCR and sequencing errors were removed by a nearest neighbor algorithm that merged closely related sequences. TCR overlap was measured as the percentage of unique tumor TCR beta sequences that were also present in the peripheral blood of the same patient. Sourced from immuneACCESS, this table was stored by TCRdb with only in-frame sequences that have V and J called. A share of the clones is absent; for the studies checked, an unresolved V gene accounts for under half, and the remainder has no known explanation. The V and J calls and the clone size are those of that table, but D and trimming were determined from the DNA. Recorded for this sample are tens of thousands of clones; over 80% of them occurred a single time. Of the sample, under 7% falls within the top ten clones.

What the authors observed across the whole study: TCR clonality showed no direct relationship with survival, which suggests that a diverse polyclonal response may matter. The cohort was small and heterogeneous, with few patients having full blood and tumor sets and even fewer initial-recurrent tumor pairs. The response model built on TCR overlap across three groups was characterized as speculative, with prospective validation still needed. After dendritic cell vaccination, a higher estimated pretreatment TIL content predicted longer time to progression and overall survival.

The rearranged chain carries TRBV10-3 and TRBJ2-1, and TRBD2 matches 13 of the central bases. Specimen: blood, collected after dendritic cell vaccination. This TCR was recovered from a human donor with glioblastoma. The DNA sequence is TGTGCCACCACACTAGCGGGGGGGTACAATGAGCAGTTCTTC. This codes for CATTLAGGYNEQFF.